Described below is a single T cell receptor (beta chain) sequence and its context. The antigen is unknown. The CDR3 totals 14 residues. Germline V gives CDR1 ENHRY, CDR2 SYGVKD. V dropped 3 bases and J dropped 4; count of bases not matched to a gene: 5. The sample originates from a study of long-term antiretroviral therapy in people with HIV. Study-wide background: Sampling started about a decade before the 2015 immediate-ART recommendation.

Clinicians in the United States treated all participants with HIV. Findings and limits, study-wide: Diversity measured after ART increased yet remained under transplant donor controls. Pre-ART clonal expansions dominated every time point's repertoire.

The libraries were made with immunoSEQ v3.0 at survey level. Produced via immunoSEQ multiplex PCR; TCRdb's table is partial and in-frame only. The table includes about 25,000 clones, 86% detected once. The input for sequencing was unsorted PBMCs, taken 1.2 years after starting antiretroviral therapy. The receptor comes from a middle-aged man with HIV. J is TRBJ1-1 and V is TRBV10-3; 7 nucleotides match TRBD1. The CDR3 DNA is TGTGCCATCAGTGAAAGGGGGCTGAGCACTGAAGCTTTCTTT. As protein: CAISERGLSTEAFF.